This TCR beta chain derives from a study of blood T cells in healthy people across ages. Findings and caveats of the study: When set beside aged donors, long-lived donors presented more naive CD4+ cells and higher diversity. Because donor CMV status was unknown, expanded clonotype changes were possibly confounded.

The extraction recovered at least 5 micrograms of total RNA per sample. Details on this clonotype: Antigen: not known.

Through a sample-barcoded 5' primer and a J-beta primer mix, a second PCR was run for roughly 6 to 12 cycles. TCRdb used MiXCR to reprocess the 5' RACE reads, holding one entry per CDR3 protein. Seen here are around 1,600,000 distinct CDR3 sequences, 35% to 45% observed once, and the top ten hold less than 5%. Sequencing input: blood. This receptor was identified in a woman between 18 and 29 years old in good health.

CDR3 in DNA: TGCGCCAGCAGCCAAGAACAAGCGGCAAACATTCAGTACTTC. Its protein product is CASSQEQAANIQYF. V is TRBV4-3 and J is TRBJ2-4, with D perhaps TRBD2 (5 bases). Germline CDR1 reads LGHNA; CDR2 reads YSLEER. This CDR3 spans 14 amino acids. The V end was cut by 0 bases, the J end by 6 bases, with 9 bases between.